The 5 T cell receptor beta chains below come from one sample, sequenced in a study of glioma-infiltrating T cells after dendritic cell vaccination. Assay: immunoSEQ multiplex PCR; the TCRdb copy retains only in-frame clones and omits some. The sample yields tens of thousands of clones, 70% to 85% seen once. This sample comprised blood, obtained before dendritic cell vaccination. These receptors all come from a human donor with glioblastoma.

CDR3 coding DNA: TGCGCCAGCAGCCCCGACAGGGACTTGCTTTATGGCTACACCTTC. It translates to CASSPDRDLLYGYTF. The gene calls are TRBV4-3 and TRBJ1-2, with 7 positions matching TRBD1. This CDR3 has 15 residues. J was trimmed by 5 bases and V by 4 bases; bases with no gene match: 10. Germline V lookup: CDR1 LGHNA, CDR2 YSLEER.

V gene TRBV2 combines with J gene TRBJ1-2; D perhaps matches TRBD1 (5 bases). The CDR3 runs 13 residues. V was pared by 6 bases and J by 4 bases, with 12 bases between. Germline V gene data show CDR1 as SNHLY and CDR2 as FYNNEI. The CDR3 is CASSVDSSYGYTF. CDR3 in DNA: TGTGCCAGCAGCGTCGACAGTAGCTATGGCTACACCTTC.

V usage is TRBV2 and J usage is TRBJ2-2; 9 nucleotides align to TRBD2. CDR3 length equals 17 residues. The V gene's germline CDR1 is SNHLY and CDR2 FYNNEI. V lost 6 bases to trimming and J lost 6 bases; unmatched junction nucleotides: 14. The CDR3 coding sequence is TGTGCCAGCAGCTTGGGCAGTGCGGGAGGGTTTTCCGGGGAGCTGTTTTTT. Protein sequence: CASSLGSAGGFSGELFF.

The rearrangement uses TRBV5-1 and TRBJ2-3; D possibly corresponds to TRBD1 (6 bases). The V gene's germline CDR1 is SGHRS and CDR2 YFSETQ. The CDR3 is 15 residues long. Trimming left V 2 bases short and J 4 bases short, with 14 bases between. CDR3 loop: CASSFTGQGSDTQYF. Here the CDR3 DNA reads TGCGCCAGCAGCTTTACGGGACAAGGGTCAGATACGCAGTATTTT.

This clone was recorded once. The V and J genes are TRBV5-1 and TRBJ1-5, with 8 bases lining up with TRBD1. The CDR3 has 14 amino acids. V lost 5 bases, J lost 5 bases, and 6 bases stayed unmatched. The germline V gene has CDR1 SGHRS and CDR2 YFSETQ. The DNA of the CDR3 is TGCGCCAGCAGACTGACAGGGGCCGATCAGCCCCAGCATTTT. Its translation: CASRLTGADQPQHF.